This T cell receptor (beta chain) was recovered during a study of blood T cell repertoires in COVID-19. V was trimmed by 6 bases and J by 3 bases, leaving 11 bases between them. The CDR3 contains 13 residues. Germline CDR1 and CDR2: LNHDA and SQIVND (reference sequence). Regarding this clone: The same CDR3 can be traced to other DNA sequences in this sample.

Method: immunoSEQ multiplex PCR; TCRdb's copy keeps in-frame clones and lacks some. The table lists 210,000 or so clones, about four fifths of them singletons. The origin of this receptor is a man aged 55 to 70 who had recovered from COVID-19. The material sequenced was PBMCs or T cells enriched from blood (not recorded which). The chain combines TRBV19 with TRBJ1-1, with D possibly matching TRBD1 (6 bases). The CDR3 DNA reads as TGTGCCAGTAGCACGACAGGCGACACTGAAGCTTTCTTT. Translation gives CASSTTGDTEAFF.